These 28 T cell receptor beta chains were all obtained from the same sample, sequenced in a study of T-cell memory formation after mild COVID-19. TCRdb re-analysed the 5' RACE reads in MiXCR, keeping a single row per CDR3 protein. The table includes fewer than 650,000 distinct CDR3 sequences, about 22% detected once. The sequenced sample was PBMCs or a T cell subset sorted from them (not recorded which). Every receptor here comes from an adult woman who had mild COVID-19 (a few samples of this study predate the infection). Cell type and time point are not known.

This clonotype has just a few counts. The chain joins TRBV20-1 to TRBJ2-3, with TRBD2 matching 9 bases. CDR1 is DFQATT and CDR2 is SNEGSKA in the germline V gene (reference sequence). J gave up 3 bases and V 3 bases, and 7 bases lay outside the gene matches. CDR3 length: 15 residues. CDR3 nucleotide sequence: TGCAGTGCTAGCCCGACTAGCGGATCAACAGATACGCAGTATTTT. This sequence encodes CSASPTSGSTDTQYF.

This sequence joins TRBV21-1 and TRBJ1-5; the DNA was not used to check the table's D call, TRBD1. TRBV21-1 is flagged as a pseudogene. The CDR3 sequence is 19 residues long. The CDR3 region is CASSKVDRGVQDSNQPQHF. DNA for the CDR3: TGTGCCAGCAGCAAAGTGGACAGGGGGGTTCAGGATAGCAATCAGCCCCAGCATTTT.

This clonotype was seen ten or more times. The chain joins TRBV30 to TRBJ2-7, with 7 nucleotides matching TRBD2. Germline CDR1 reads GTSNPN; CDR2 reads SVGIG (reference sequence). The CDR3 spans 15 residues. Trimming took 2 bases from V and 1 from J; bases not matched to a gene: 8. The chain's CDR3 is CAWSPSGVLSYEQYF. The CDR3 DNA sequence: TGTGCCTGGAGTCCCAGCGGGGTTTTGTCCTACGAGCAGTACTTC.

The CDR3 sequence is CSVENEQGGGYTF. The CDR3 DNA sequence: TGCAGCGTTGAAAATGAACAGGGGGGAGGCTACACCTTC. The chain carries TRBV29-1 and TRBJ1-2, with 8 bases lining up with TRBD1. After removal of 2 bases from V and 8 bases from J, the junction contained 7 bases not matched to a gene. CDR1 is SQVTM and CDR2 is ANQGSEA in the germline V gene. The CDR3 loop spans 13 amino acids.

The chain carries TRBV4-2 and TRBJ2-2, with D hard to call. The CDR3 runs to 13 residues. Germline CDR1 is LGHNA and CDR2 is YNFKEQ. Trimming shortened V by 4 bases and J by 6 bases, and 9 bases separated the two germline ends. This CDR3 is CASSPLGSGELFF. CDR3 DNA sequence: TGTGCCAGCAGCCCCCTCGGTTCCGGGGAGCTGTTTTTT.

This clonotype was detected only once. The CDR3 sequence: CASREWTAYNEQFF. The DNA for the CDR3 is TGTGCCAGCAGGGAGTGGACAGCCTACAATGAGCAGTTCTTC. The chain has TRBV2 and TRBJ2-1; a possible D gene is TRBD1 (6 bases). Germline loops: CDR1 SNHLY, CDR2 FYNNEI. The length of the CDR3 is 14 residues. V dropped 6 bases and J dropped 2 bases, with 11 bases sitting between them.

The chain carries TRBV9 and TRBJ2-1; 13 bases line up with TRBD2. The CDR3 is made up of 19 amino acids. Germline V lookup: CDR1 SGDLS, CDR2 YYNGEE. The junction had 11 bases not matched to a gene; V was cut back by 4 bases and J by 1 base. The CDR3 DNA follows: TGTGCCAGCAGCCTTCGGACTAGCGGGAGTTCTGTTTCCTACAATGAGCAGTTCTTC. This sequence encodes CASSLRTSGSSVSYNEQFF.

The chain's CDR3 is CASSGSGGQETQYF. In DNA, the CDR3 is TGTGCCAGCAGTGGCTCGGGGGGACAAGAGACCCAGTACTTC. The rearrangement links TRBV9 to TRBJ2-5; 7 nucleotides align to TRBD2. The V segment lost 5 bases and the J segment 2 bases; nucleotides outside the gene matches: 6. Germline CDR1 is SGDLS and CDR2 is YYNGEE. The CDR3 sequence is 14 residues long.

Only a few counts were recorded for this clonotype. The J gene is TRBJ2-5, the V gene TRBV24-1; 7 bases align to TRBD2. This CDR3 has 19 residues. V lost 2 bases to trimming and J lost 4 bases; unmatched junction nucleotides: 18. The germline V gene encodes CDR1 KGHDR and CDR2 SFDVKD. CDR3 in DNA: TGTGCCACCAGTGATTGGCGTCTCCTAAGCGGGACCTACGGAGAGACCCAGTACTTC. Translated: CATSDWRLLSGTYGETQYF.

There are a few counts of this clonotype. This chain connects TRBV29-1 to TRBJ2-3; D is possibly TRBD1 or TRBD2 (7 bases each). The CDR3 covers 9 residues. CDR1 is SQVTM, CDR2 ANQGSEA, per germline. V shed 4 bases and J shed 14 bases, with 10 bases lying between them. The CDR3 region is CSVARGGYF. The CDR3 DNA reads TGCAGCGTTGCCAGGGGGGGGTATTTT.

Comments on this clonotype: One end of the junction fails to match germline, which may point to a read error. The chain couples TRBV6-1 to TRBJ1-5; no clear D. CDR1 and CDR2 (germline): MNHNS, SASEGT. This CDR3 is built from 14 residues. The DNA of the CDR3 is TGTGCCAGCAGGGAAGTAACCCGCAATCAGCCCCAGCATTTT. Amino acid sequence: CASREVTRNQPQHF.

V usage is TRBV5-1 and J usage is TRBJ2-3, with a possible D match to TRBD1 (5 bases). V lost 0 bases, J lost 4 bases, and 9 bases lay in between. The CDR3 contains 14 residues. The germline V gene has CDR1 SGHRS and CDR2 YFSETQ. CDR3 nucleotide sequence: TGCGCCAGCAGCTTGGACGACAGTCCAGATACGCAGTATTTT. It encodes CASSLDDSPDTQYF.

The chain is built from TRBV18 and TRBJ2-7; D not resolved. V lost 2 bases, J lost 3 bases, and 8 bases lay in between. Germline V gene lookup returns CDR1 KGHSH and CDR2 LQKENI. The CDR3 loop spans 13 amino acids. CDR3 protein: CASSPLTRYEQYF. The CDR3 nucleotides are TGTGCCAGCTCACCATTGACCCGCTACGAGCAGTACTTC.

The table lists this clonotype with a few counts. The chain uses TRBV29-1 and TRBJ2-1; D call uncertain. Germline lookup yields CDR1 SQVTM and CDR2 ANQGSEA. This CDR3 is built from 14 residues. V lost 2 bases and J 1 base, leaving 9 bases between the germline ends. For the CDR3, the DNA is TGCAGCGTTGAATGGGCGAGGTCCTACAATGAGCAGTTCTTC. It is translated as CSVEWARSYNEQFF.

The chain has TRBV5-1 and TRBJ1-2; D is unclear. Trimming shortened V by 0 bases and J by 6 bases, and 9 bases separated the two germline ends. This CDR3 comprises 13 residues. The V gene's germline CDR1 is SGHRS and CDR2 YFSETQ. In nucleotides, the CDR3 is TGCGCCAGCAGCTTGGTGGGCGGCGATGGCTACACCTTC. Protein product: CASSLVGGDGYTF.

The V gene is TRBV5-1, the J gene TRBJ2-7; D perhaps matches TRBD2 (6 bases). This CDR3 comprises 16 residues. CDR1 is SGHRS and CDR2 is YFSETQ in the germline V gene. The V and J ends lost 4 bases and 2 bases respectively, with 19 bases between them. CDR3 sequence: CASSLLYGGEAYEQYF. The CDR3 nucleotides are TGCGCCAGCAGCCTCCTTTACGGGGGAGAGGCCTACGAGCAGTACTTC.

The V and J genes are TRBV7-9 and TRBJ2-1; 9 bases line up with TRBD2. The CDR3 covers 16 residues. Germline values: CDR1 SEHNR, CDR2 FQNEAQ (reference sequence). Trimming took 5 bases from V and 9 from J; bases not matched to a gene: 14. For the CDR3, the DNA is TGTGCCAGCAGCGCAATTCATAGCGGGAGAATTGTTGAGCAGTTCTTC. Protein sequence: CASSAIHSGRIVEQFF.

The chain has TRBV6-2 or TRBV6-3 and TRBJ2-1; 13 nucleotides line up with TRBD2. The CDR3 contains 18 residues. Per the germline V gene, CDR1 is MNHEY and CDR2 is SVGEGT. The trim removed 6 bases at V and 7 bases at J, leaving 15 bases unmatched. CDR3 region: CASSLGTSGTSWWNEQFF. In DNA, the CDR3 is TGTGCCAGCAGCCTCGGGACTAGCGGGACTTCTTGGTGGAATGAGCAGTTCTTC.

The rearrangement joins TRBV18 to TRBJ2-5; TRBD2 is a possible D gene (5 bases). Per germline, CDR1 KGHSH and CDR2 LQKENI. This CDR3 has 17 amino acids. V was cut by 2 bases and J by 2 bases, with 18 bases left in between. The CDR3 coding sequence is TGTGCCAGCTCACCAGTCCTAGGACGTAGGACTCAAGAGACCCAGTACTTC. As protein: CASSPVLGRRTQETQYF.

The chain uses TRBV7-3 and TRBJ2-1; TRBD2 matches 11 bases. V gave up 5 bases and J gave up 1 base; unmatched junction bases: 10. Germline values: CDR1 SGHTA, CDR2 FQGTGA. This CDR3 spans 18 amino acids. The CDR3: CASSQTSGGYKSYNEQFF. Written as DNA, the CDR3 is TGTGCCAGCAGCCAAACTAGCGGGGGCTATAAGTCCTACAATGAGCAGTTCTTC. Using reference TRBV7-3 and TRBJ2-1 for the parts outside the CDR3, the full variable domain is GAGVSQTPSNKVTEKGKYVELRCDPISGHTALYWYRQSLGQGPEFLIYFQGTGAADDSGLPNDRFFAVRPEGSVSTLKIQRTERGDSAVYLCASSQTSGGYKSYNEQFFGPGTRLTVL.

This clonotype was detected only a few times. V gene TRBV5-1 combines with J gene TRBJ1-2; 8 positions agree with TRBD1. The CDR3 loop spans 16 amino acids. V dropped 4 bases and J dropped 4; count of bases not matched to a gene: 12. Looked up from germline, CDR1 is SGHRS and CDR2 is YFSETQ. CDR3 bases: TGCGCCAGCAGCCCGCGCTCAGGGGGCGCGGGCTATGGCTACACCTTC. Amino acids: CASSPRSGGAGYGYTF.

This clonotype turned up a few times. V usage is TRBV15 and J usage is TRBJ2-7; TRBD2 agrees at 8 bases. The length of the CDR3 is 13 residues. Germline CDR1 reads LNHNV; CDR2 reads YYDKDF (reference sequence). V gave up 3 bases and J gave up 7 bases; unmatched junction bases: 5. As DNA, the CDR3 is TGTGCCACCAGCAGGGTTCCTAGCGGGGAGCAGTACTTC. Its translation: CATSRVPSGEQYF.

This clonotype was picked up a small number of times. V and J are TRBV9 and TRBJ2-2; D is possibly TRBD2 (6 bases). Trimming took off 3 bases at V and 2 bases at J, with 11 bases between the two ends. CDR1 is SGDLS and CDR2 is YYNGEE in the germline V gene. The CDR3 loop spans 15 amino acids. The DNA for the CDR3 is TGTGCCAGCAGCGGGCGCGGGGCTAACACCGGGGAGCTGTTTTTT. It translates to CASSGRGANTGELFF. The variable domain in full, with the rest retrieved from reference TRBV9 and TRBJ2-2, is DSGVTQTPKHLITATGQRVTLRCSPRSGDLSVYWYQQSLDQGLQFLIQYYNGEERAKGNILERFSAQQFPDLHSELNLSSLELGDSALYFCASSGRGANTGELFFGEGSRLTVL.

This clonotype was detected many times. The rearrangement links TRBV6-6 to TRBJ2-3; possibly TRBD2 for D (6 bases). CDR1 is MNHNY, CDR2 SVGAGI, per germline (reference sequence). The CDR3 is made up of 11 amino acids. The V gene lost 11 bases and the J gene lost 6 bases, with 12 bases spanning the gap. Here the CDR3 reads CAGGSSDTQYF. The CDR3 DNA reads as TGTGCCGGGGGGAGTTCCGATACGCAGTATTTT.

At least ten counts were recorded for this clonotype. The chain uses TRBV10-3 and TRBJ2-7; 9 bases fit TRBD2. CDR3 length: 15 residues. With V trimmed by 3 bases and J by 2 bases, 5 bases remained unmatched. Germline loops: CDR1 ENHRY, CDR2 SYGVKD. The CDR3 is CAISDPGLAAYEQYF. The CDR3, as DNA: TGTGCCATCAGTGACCCGGGACTAGCCGCCTACGAGCAGTACTTC.

The chain's CDR3 is CASRSPGQGNGYTF. DNA of the CDR3: TGTGCCAGCAGATCTCCGGGACAGGGGAATGGCTACACCTTC. The J gene is TRBJ1-2, the V gene TRBV11-2; 10 bases are a match to TRBD1. The germline gives CDR1 SGHAT, CDR2 FQNNGV. The CDR3 sequence is 14 residues long. Unmatched junction bases numbered 7, after V lost 6 bases and J lost 6 bases. Filled out from reference TRBV11-2 and TRBJ1-2, the complete variable domain reads EAGVAQSPRYKIIEKRQSVAFWCNPISGHATLYWYQQILGQGPKLLIQFQNNGVVDDSQLPKDRFSAERLKGVDSTLKIQPAKLEDSAVYLCASRSPGQGNGYTFGSGTRLTVV.

The V and J genes are TRBV5-6 and TRBJ2-7; 11 bases fit TRBD2. Looked up from germline, CDR1 is SGHDT and CDR2 is YYEEEE. The J segment lost 1 base and the V segment lost 3 bases, leaving 3 bases of the junction unmatched. This CDR3 is 15 amino acids long. The chain's CDR3 is CASSWGLAVSYEQYF. The CDR3, as DNA: TGTGCCAGCAGCTGGGGACTAGCGGTATCCTACGAGCAGTACTTC.

J is TRBJ1-5 and V is TRBV20-1; tentatively, D is TRBD1 (6 bases). Trimming pared 4 bases from V and 0 bases from J, leaving 10 bases between. Per germline, CDR1 DFQATT and CDR2 SNEGSKA (reference sequence). This CDR3 comprises 14 residues. The CDR3 sequence: CSATDSYSNQPQHF. The CDR3 region has the DNA TGCAGTGCTACGGACAGCTATAGCAATCAGCCCCAGCATTTT.